This TCR beta chain was sequenced for a study of cytomegalovirus exposure and HLA in healthy donors. Study-wide results and limits: There were some V segments, including TRBV6-2 and TRBV6-3, excluded as indistinguishable. A later analysis linked 15,000 to 20,000 TCR beta sequences to HLA alleles at 0.05 false discovery rate.

The primer mix had 60 Vbeta and 13 Jbeta primers. Using immunoSEQ multiplex PCR, the repertoire was profiled, and TCRdb retains in-frame clones only, with some absent. The table lists some 150,000 clones, 82% of them singletons. Concerning this clone: Its target is not known.

Germline V gives CDR1 SGHRS, CDR2 YFSETQ. The CDR3 totals 17 residues. Unmatched junction bases numbered 10, after V lost 3 bases and J lost 2 bases. This TCR came from a man aged 45-65 years in good health and CMV-seropositive. The sequenced sample consisted of PBMCs. V is TRBV5-1 and J is TRBJ2-5; 10 nucleotides align to TRBD2. The CDR3 bases are TGCGCCAGCAGCTGGGGGCCACTAGCGGGGACACAAGAGACCCAGTACTTC. It translates to CASSWGPLAGTQETQYF.